These 32 T cell receptor beta chains share one sample of origin, sequenced in a study of T cell repertoires in cytomegalovirus infection. TCRdb called the reads again in MiXCR, with one record for every CDR3 protein. The repertoire consists of around 740,000 distinct CDR3 sequences, with 35% to 40% occurring once and the leading ten covering 2.5% to 3.5%. Sequencing input: PBMCs. The receptors come from a human donor in good health (CMV status not recorded). Some clones in this sample may be carry-over from other donors' samples.

In regard to this clonotype: A read error may be the cause here, since a much bigger clone is one base away. The CDR3 does not close with the conserved phenylalanine or tryptophan, likely indicating a read error. The chain is built from TRBV12-3 or TRBV12-4 and TRBJ1-2; D is ambiguous. The CDR3 is 12 amino acids. V was clipped by 3 bases and J by 3 bases, with 5 bases between them. The CDR3 is CASSFGDYGYTI. The CDR3 nucleotides are TGTGCCAGCAGTTTTGGGGACTATGGCTACACCATC.

This chain joins TRBV6-6 and TRBJ1-2; 7 bases are shared with TRBD1. Germline trimming cut 7 bases from V and 8 bases from J; bases unmatched to any gene: 7. From germline, CDR1 is MNHNY and CDR2 SVGAGI (reference sequence). This CDR3 spans 12 amino acids. DNA of the CDR3: TGTGCCAGCAACGACAGGGTCGTAGGCTACACCTTC. This sequence encodes CASNDRVVGYTF.

V is TRBV7-2 and J is TRBJ1-1; D might be TRBD1 (6 bases). The V end was cut by 1 base, the J end by 11 bases, with 11 bases between. Germline CDR1 is SGHTA and CDR2 is FQGNSA. CDR3 length: 12 amino acids. The chain's CDR3 is CASSLDRAAAFF. As DNA, the CDR3 is TGTGCCAGCAGCTTAGACAGGGCCGCCGCTTTCTTT.

This clonotype was observed a few times. The rearrangement uses TRBV14 and TRBJ1-1; D possibly corresponds to TRBD1 (5 bases). V dropped 1 base and J dropped 6 bases, with 18 bases sitting between them. Germline CDR1 reads SGHDN; CDR2 reads FVKESK. The CDR3 covers 16 residues. Here the CDR3 DNA reads TGTGCCAGCAGCCAAGGGACGCGGGGGAGGAATCCTGAAGCTTTCTTT. Its protein is CASSQGTRGRNPEAFF.

This clonotype was counted at least ten times. This chain joins TRBV7-2 and TRBJ2-3, with 13 bases aligning to TRBD2. Germline-derived CDR1 and CDR2 are SGHTA and FQGNSA. V trimming: 5 bases; J trimming: 6 bases; junction bases outside the gene matches: 5. CDR3 length equals 15 residues. The CDR3 spells CASSATSGRLDTQYF. In DNA form, the CDR3 reads TGTGCCAGCAGCGCGACTAGCGGGAGGTTGGATACGCAGTATTTT.

CDR3 loop: CASSFGSSGYNEQFF. CDR3 nucleotide sequence: TGTGCCAGCAGCTTCGGGAGTAGCGGGTACAATGAGCAGTTCTTC. The chain has TRBV7-2 and TRBJ2-1; 7 bases agree with TRBD2. J gave up 4 bases and V 3 bases, and 6 bases lay outside the gene matches. The CDR3 has 15 residues. The germline CDR1 and CDR2 sequences are SGHTA and FQGNSA.

The table lists this clonotype with a few counts. V and J are TRBV27 and TRBJ1-5, with unresolved D. V was cut by 3 bases and J by 1 base, with 10 bases left in between. CDR1 and CDR2 from the germline V gene are MNHEY and SMNVEV (reference sequence). The CDR3 has 15 amino acids. The CDR3 DNA is TGTGCCAGCAGTTTGGCGAGTTGGAGCAATCAGCCCCAGCATTTT. The encoded protein is CASSLASWSNQPQHF.

This clonotype has at least ten counts. The chain joins TRBV12-3 or TRBV12-4 to TRBJ2-7; a weak D match, TRBD1 (5 bases). The length of the CDR3 is 17 residues. Trimming left V 4 bases short and J 7 bases short, with 26 bases between. CDR3: CASSSGGLGALPNEQYF. In nucleotides, the CDR3 is TGTGCCAGCAGTTCCGGTGGTTTAGGGGCTCTTCCTAATGAGCAGTACTTC.

The V call is TRBV3-1, the J call TRBJ1-2; a possible D gene is TRBD1 (5 bases). The CDR3 has 15 residues. Germline V gives CDR1 LGHDT, CDR2 YNNKEL (reference sequence). The V and J ends lost 1 base and 7 bases respectively, with 16 bases between them. The CDR3 spells CASSQGFGGRSGYTF. The CDR3 nucleotides read TGTGCCAGCAGCCAAGGTTTTGGGGGAAGGTCTGGCTACACCTTC.

This clonotype was counted ten times or more. V gene TRBV6-1 combines with J gene TRBJ1-5; D unclear. The CDR3 sequence is 15 residues long. Germline values: CDR1 MNHNS, CDR2 SASEGT. The V and J ends lost 3 bases and 3 bases respectively, with 12 bases between them. The CDR3 DNA reads TGTGCCAGCAGTGACCAGCAGGTCCCCAATCAGCCCCAGCATTTT. Its translation is CASSDQQVPNQPQHF.

As to this clonotype: Since no conserved phenylalanine or tryptophan closes the CDR3, a read error is the likely cause. The chain employs TRBV7-2 and TRBJ1-2; a possible D gene is TRBD1 (6 bases). CDR3 length: 13 residues. V lost 5 bases to trimming and J lost 2 bases, with 9 bases between them. Germline-derived CDR1 and CDR2 are SGHTA and FQGNSA. In DNA form, the CDR3 reads TGTGCCAGCAGCCCCCAGGGGAACTATGGCTACACCTTA. It encodes CASSPQGNYGYTL.

This clonotype was seen many times. The J gene is TRBJ2-2, the V gene TRBV7-8, with 12 bases matching TRBD2. V gave up 1 base and J gave up 3 bases; unmatched junction bases: 15. The germline CDR1 and CDR2 sequences are SGHVS and FQNEAQ. CDR3 length: 21 amino acids. The CDR3 nucleotides are TGTGCCAGCAGCTTAGTGGGTGGGCCGACTAGCGGGGGATCCTACACCGGGGAGCTGTTTTTT. Its protein product is CASSLVGGPTSGGSYTGELFF. Complete variable domain (other parts from reference TRBV7-8 and TRBJ2-2): GAGVSQSPRYKVAKRGQDVALRCDPISGHVSLFWYQQALGQGPEFLTYFQNEAQLDKSGLPSDRFFAERPEGSVSTLKIQRTQQEDSAVYLCASSLVGGPTSGGSYTGELFFGEGSRLTVL.

This clonotype was detected many times. J is TRBJ2-1 and V is TRBV11-2; 12 bases match TRBD1. Per germline, CDR1 SGHAT and CDR2 FQNNGV. Trimming took 4 bases from V and 6 from J; bases not matched to a gene: 7. The CDR3 sequence is 16 residues long. DNA for the CDR3: TGTGCCAGCAGCTCCTACCGGGACAGGGGGCTCAATGAGCAGTTCTTC. Translating gives CASSSYRDRGLNEQFF.

This clonotype was seen many times. V and J are TRBV7-2 and TRBJ2-5, with D unresolved. Germline CDR1 is SGHTA and CDR2 is FQGNSA. The CDR3 length is 17 residues. Trimming cost V 2 bases and J 2 bases, with 18 bases left between them. CDR3 sequence reads: CASSLSRDLLRQETQYF. The CDR3 bases are TGTGCCAGCAGCTTATCTCGAGACCTACTGAGACAAGAGACCCAGTACTTC.

This clonotype was observed at least ten times. The chain recombines TRBV11-3 with TRBJ1-6, with D unresolved. Per the germline V gene, CDR1 is SGHNT and CDR2 is YENEEA. Between the trimmed V and J ends, which lost 2 bases and 8 bases, there was a span of 7 bases. The CDR3 consists of 13 residues. The CDR3 bases are TGTGCCAGCAGCTTACGGACCTATTCACCCCTCCACTTT. Translation: CASSLRTYSPLHF.

This clonotype was observed a few times. The chain links TRBV7-6 to TRBJ2-5, with 8 bases aligning to TRBD1. The ends lost 4 bases at V and 4 bases at J; junction bases unmatched: 5. The germline CDR1 and CDR2 sequences are SGHVS and FNYEAQ. The CDR3 spans 14 residues. CDR3 nucleotides: TGTGCCAGCAGCTCCGTGGACAGGGTAGAGACCCAGTACTTC. Protein: CASSSVDRVETQYF.

The V gene is TRBV18, the J gene TRBJ2-3; D is unclear. The CDR3 has 15 residues. With 1 base removed from V and 0 bases from J, the gap between germline ends came to 8 bases. CDR1 KGHSH and CDR2 LQKENI come from the germline V gene. CDR3 in amino acids: CASSPLPSSTDTQYF. DNA for the CDR3: TGTGCCAGCTCACCACTGCCGTCTAGCACAGATACGCAGTATTTT.

The V call is TRBV5-6, the J call TRBJ2-5; no definite D call. Germline V CDR1 and CDR2: SGHDT, YYEEEE. The ends were cut back, 4 bases at V and 2 bases at J, with 6 bases in the middle. The CDR3 is made up of 12 amino acids. Here the CDR3 DNA reads TGTGCCAGCAGCCGAGTTCAAGAGACCCAGTACTTC. Protein: CASSRVQETQYF.

This clonotype has only a few counts. The rearrangement links TRBV6-6 to TRBJ2-3; 10 bases are shared with TRBD2. V shed 6 bases, J shed 2 bases, and the junction held 11 bases outside the gene matches. CDR1 is MNHNY, CDR2 SVGAGI, per germline (reference sequence). The CDR3 spans 17 residues. The CDR3 region is CASRTGPSGRLTDTQYF. For the CDR3, the DNA is TGTGCCAGCAGGACGGGGCCTAGCGGGAGACTCACAGATACGCAGTATTTT.

This chain uses TRBV12-3 or TRBV12-4 with TRBJ1-3, with D unclear. Trimming cost V 0 bases and J 7 bases, with 1 base left between them. This CDR3 region has 11 residues. CDR3 region: CASSLANTIYF. CDR3 nucleotides: TGTGCCAGCAGTTTAGCTAACACCATATATTTT.

This chain connects TRBV28 to TRBJ1-3; no clear D. Trimming shortened V by 3 bases and J by 2 bases, and 17 bases separated the two germline ends. The CDR3 contains 17 residues. From germline, CDR1 is MDHEN and CDR2 SYDVKM. The CDR3 region is CASSFGRVPRPGNTIYF. As DNA, the CDR3 is TGTGCCAGCAGTTTTGGAAGGGTCCCCCGACCTGGAAACACCATATATTTT.

The CDR3 region has the DNA TGTGCCAGCAGCCATGGACTAGCGGGACCCTACGAGCAGTACTTC. Its protein product is CASSHGLAGPYEQYF. The chain carries TRBV3-1 and TRBJ2-7, with 12 bases fitting TRBD2. Germline CDR1 reads LGHDT; CDR2 reads YNNKEL (reference sequence). V lost 3 bases and J lost 2; bases outside the gene matches: 2. There are 15 residues in the CDR3.

This chain's CDR3 is CASSSISYENYF. DNA for the CDR3: TGTGCCAGCAGCTCCATCTCCTACGAGAATTACTTC. The chain links TRBV7-2 to TRBJ2-7, with no clear D. CDR1 SGHTA and CDR2 FQGNSA come from the germline V gene. V gave up 4 bases and J gave up 13 bases, with 17 bases separating them. The CDR3 loop spans 12 amino acids.

A few counts support this clonotype. CDR3 sequence (DNA): TGTGCCAGCAGTTACGACCGGGGGGGCGAGCAGTACTTC. It codes for CASSYDRGGEQYF. The chain joins TRBV6-2 or TRBV6-3 to TRBJ2-7; 8 bases line up with TRBD2. V lost 2 bases to trimming and J lost 6 bases; unmatched junction nucleotides: 3. The CDR3 has 13 amino acids. Germline V lookup: CDR1 MNHEY, CDR2 SVGEGT.

The rearrangement links TRBV7-2 to TRBJ1-2, with 7 bases that match TRBD1. With V trimmed by 4 bases and J by 5 bases, 10 bases remained unmatched. This CDR3 contains 15 residues. Germline values: CDR1 SGHTA, CDR2 FQGNSA. The CDR3: CASSSYTGAAYGYTF. The CDR3 nucleotides read TGTGCCAGCAGCTCCTATACAGGGGCGGCATATGGCTACACCTTC.

Remarks on this clonotype: A junction end diverges from the germline sequence, so it may reflect a read error. This chain connects TRBV10-3 to TRBJ1-1; D possibly corresponds to TRBD1 (5 bases). The CDR3 totals 13 residues. Germline V gene sequence: CDR1 ENHRY, CDR2 SYGVKD. The CDR3 sequence: CAISEATGGNLSF. As DNA, the CDR3 is TGTGCCATCAGTGAGGCGACGGGGGGGAACCTGTCGTTT.

This chain joins TRBV18 and TRBJ1-1, with 8 nucleotides matching TRBD1. Germline V gene lookup returns CDR1 KGHSH and CDR2 LQKENI. V trimming: 0 bases; J trimming: 1 base; junction bases outside the gene matches: 7. The CDR3 is 17 residues long. The CDR3 region has the DNA TGTGCCAGCTCACCACCCGGACAGGGTCGGTGGAACACTGAAGCTTTCTTT. Its protein product is CASSPPGQGRWNTEAFF.

This clonotype came up many times. This chain joins TRBV7-6 and TRBJ2-5; D remains ambiguous. The V gene's germline CDR1 is SGHVS and CDR2 FNYEAQ. Deletions cut 1 base from V and 5 bases from J, with 8 bases between. CDR3 length: 13 residues. For the CDR3, the DNA is TGTGCCAGCAGCTTAGAGTCCAGGGAGACCCAGTACTTC. Its translation: CASSLESRETQYF.

V and J are TRBV2 and TRBJ1-6; 7 bases fit TRBD1. Germline CDR1 reads SNHLY; CDR2 reads FYNNEI. CDR3 length: 18 amino acids. The junction had 13 bases not matched to a gene; V was cut back by 6 bases and J by 2 bases. The CDR3 DNA reads TGTGCCAGCAGGGCTGACAGGGTTTCGTTCACCTATAATTCACCCCTCCACTTT. It is translated as CASRADRVSFTYNSPLHF.

This clonotype turned up a few times. The chain has TRBV4-2 and TRBJ2-2, with TRBD2 matching over 10 bases. Germline CDR1 and CDR2: LGHNA and YNFKEQ. The CDR3 spans 15 residues. The V segment lost 0 bases and the J segment 7 bases; nucleotides outside the gene matches: 2. CDR3 DNA: TGTGCCAGCAGCCAAGACCGGACTAGCGGCGGGGAGCTGTTTTTT. This sequence encodes CASSQDRTSGGELFF.

This clonotype was found once. The V call is TRBV9, the J call TRBJ2-1; D call uncertain. V was clipped by 0 bases and J by 8 bases, with 12 bases between them. The CDR3 loop spans 14 amino acids. Germline V gene data show CDR1 as SGDLS and CDR2 as YYNGEE. CDR3 sequence: CASSVDSSPDEQFF. CDR3 in DNA: TGTGCCAGCAGCGTAGATAGTTCCCCCGATGAGCAGTTCTTC.

This clonotype was observed a few times. The rearrangement uses TRBV6-2 or TRBV6-3 and TRBJ1-5, with 10 nucleotides matching TRBD1. CDR1 and CDR2 from the germline V gene are MNHEY and SVGEGT. The CDR3 is made up of 16 amino acids. V shed 2 bases and J 7 bases; nucleotides not matched to a gene: 8. CDR3 sequence reads: CASSYRAGTGEQPQHF. Here the CDR3 DNA reads TGTGCCAGCAGTTACAGAGCCGGGACAGGGGAGCAGCCCCAGCATTTT.